This T cell receptor (beta chain) was obtained from a study of T-cell reconstitution after alpha-beta-depleted transplantation in children. This sample's TCRbeta library carried unique molecular identifier barcodes. Via MiXCR, TCRdb re-called the PCR reads, giving one row per CDR3 protein. The table records just under 550,000 distinct CDR3 sequences, around 19% of them present only once. Germline assignment: CDR1 DFQATT and CDR2 SNEGSKA (reference sequence). V lost 2 bases to trimming and J lost 4 bases, with 9 bases between them. This CDR3 spans 12 amino acids. This clonotype originated in a human donor who donated a stem cell graft to a child with acute lymphoblastic leukemia. Material: PBMCs from the stem cell graft donor, obtained from the stem cell graft. The J gene is TRBJ2-7, the V gene TRBV20-1; unclear D gene. CDR3 bases: TGCAGTGCTAGACTTTGGGGTTACGAGCAGTACTTC. This translates into CSARLWGYEQYF.